This T cell receptor (beta chain) originates from a study of shared T cell receptors in the human thymus. Trimming took off 0 bases at V and 5 bases at J, with 17 bases between the two ends. The germline CDR1 and CDR2 sequences are MGHRA and YSYEKL. The CDR3 contains 16 residues. Here immunoSEQ multiplex PCR was the method, and the copy in TCRdb shows in-frame clones only, minus some. The sample includes 500,000 to 750,000 clones, 70% to 90% of them seen just once. A further study also used this sample, focusing on human thymus T cells. From that second work: The study used thymus tissue resected during corrective heart surgery. Thymic and blood repertoires appeared to carry a bias in their V and J gene usage. Related research found strongly overlapping thymic repertoires in unrelated individuals.

The chain uses TRBV4-1 and TRBJ2-7, with D maybe TRBD2 (6 bases). The receptor comes from a boy under two years old with a congenital heart defect. The sequenced sample consisted of thymocytes. This CDR3 is CASSQDHGGYRNEQYF. CDR3 nucleotide sequence: TGCGCCAGCAGCCAAGACCACGGGGGATATAGAAACGAGCAGTACTTC.